These 10 T cell receptor beta chains originate from one sample sequenced in a study of spatial heterogeneity in lung cancer. Their target antigens are unknown. TCRdb analysed the 5' RACE reads with MiXCR anew, one entry per CDR3 protein. This table holds fewer than 2,500 distinct CDR3 sequences, 35% to 40% found once. Study-level points and caveats: Counts of expanded intratumoral alpha and beta TCRs tracked tumor mutation counts.

As for time point: sample taken at primary tumor resection. Sample: lung tumor tissue, taken at surgery. Source of these receptors: a male donor with early-stage non-small cell lung cancer.

In this sample, this clonotype turned up a few times. As an off-target read in a library built for alpha chains, this beta chain has a frequency of little significance. This rearrangement joins TRBV15 to TRBJ2-7; maybe TRBD1 (5 bases). With 0 bases removed from V and 5 bases from J, the gap between germline ends came to 14 bases. The V gene's germline CDR1 is LNHNV and CDR2 YYDKDF (reference sequence). This CDR3 comprises 15 residues. The DNA of the CDR3 is TGTGCCACCAGCAGAGATCCGCGCAGGGCCGACGAGCAGTACTTC. Translated, it gives CATSRDPRRADEQYF.

By share of the sample, this clonotype is medium-sized. The size of this beta chain means little, since it is a stray read in a library made for alpha chains. The J gene is TRBJ2-7, the V gene TRBV4-1; D is ambiguous. V was trimmed by 4 bases and J by 3 bases, leaving 4 bases between them. This CDR3 is 11 amino acids long. CDR1 MGHRA and CDR2 YSYEKL come from the germline V gene. The DNA of the CDR3 is TGCGCCAGCAGCCCAGGCTACGAGCAGTACTTC. It codes for CASSPGYEQYF.

The sample holds a few counts of this clonotype. Since the library was made to target alpha chains, this beta chain is a stray read and its abundance is not meaningful. The rearrangement links TRBV6-1 to TRBJ2-3; 8 bases fit TRBD1. The CDR3 runs 15 residues. V trimming: 4 bases; J trimming: 0 bases; junction bases outside the gene matches: 3. Germline assignment: CDR1 MNHNS and CDR2 SASEGT. The CDR3 DNA is TGTGCCAGCAGTGGACGGACAGGGAGCACAGATACGCAGTATTTT. This encodes CASSGRTGSTDTQYF.

In the case of this clonotype: This beta chain came through as a stray read in a library set up for alpha chains, and its size says little. The genes are TRBV2 and TRBJ2-1, with D hard to call. Between the trimmed V and J ends, which lost 6 bases and 4 bases, there was a span of 16 bases. The V gene's germline CDR1 is SNHLY and CDR2 FYNNEI. The CDR3 is 15 amino acids. The CDR3 spells CASRIGMKAYNEQFF. The DNA for the CDR3 is TGTGCCAGCAGGATAGGGATGAAGGCTTACAATGAGCAGTTCTTC.

Note on this clonotype: Since it is a stray read in a library aimed at alpha chains, this beta chain has a size that is not meaningful. V usage is TRBV5-1 and J usage is TRBJ2-3, with TRBD1 as a possible D gene (6 bases). V dropped 0 bases and J dropped 0 bases, with 11 bases sitting between them. Germline V gene lookup returns CDR1 SGHRS and CDR2 YFSETQ. This CDR3 contains 16 residues. The CDR3 bases are TGCGCCAGCAGCTTGGGGACAGAAACTAGCACAGATACGCAGTATTTT. Its translation: CASSLGTETSTDTQYF.

In this sample, this clonotype is medium-sized. A library made for alpha chains picked up this beta chain off target, so its size means little. The rearrangement uses TRBV20-1 and TRBJ2-7; 9 bases are a match to TRBD1. CDR1 DFQATT and CDR2 SNEGSKA come from the germline V gene (reference sequence). V shed 0 bases, J shed 3 bases, and the junction held 6 bases outside the gene matches. The CDR3 is 15 amino acids. The CDR3 DNA follows: TGCAGTGCTAGAGATCCCCGGACAGGGGACTACGAGCAGTACTTC. This translates into CSARDPRTGDYEQYF.

For this clonotype: The library was designed around alpha chains, so this beta chain is a stray read whose abundance carries little weight. The chain links TRBV7-2 to TRBJ2-5; D is unresolved. The V end was cut by 5 bases, the J end by 10 bases, with 17 bases between. There are 13 residues in the CDR3. In germline, CDR1 is SGHTA, CDR2 FQGNSA. CDR3 sequence reads: CASSEYRSIFQYF. The CDR3 coding sequence is TGTGCCAGCAGCGAATACCGGTCGATTTTCCAGTACTTC. The entire variable domain, with the rest obtained from reference TRBV7-2 and TRBJ2-5, is as follows: GAGVSQSPSNKVTEKGKDVELRCDPISGHTALYWYRQSLGQGLEFLIYFQGNSAPDKSGLPSDRFSAERTGGSVSTLTIQRTQQEDSAVYLCASSEYRSIFQYFGPGTRLLVL.

This clonotype rates as medium-sized. This beta chain is an unintended read in a library built for alpha chains; its size means little. The chain carries TRBV28 and TRBJ2-5; TRBD2 is a possible D gene (5 bases). Germline CDR1 and CDR2: MDHEN and SYDVKM. V was cut by 11 bases and J by 2 bases, with 15 bases left in between. The CDR3 runs 13 residues. CDR3 bases: TGTGCCGCTACTGCACCGGGACAAGAGACCCAGTACTTC. It encodes CAATAPGQETQYF.

In regard to this clonotype: Found in a library prepared for alpha chains, this beta chain is an off-target read, and its abundance has little meaning. This chain joins TRBV5-1 and TRBJ2-7; the D is unclear. The germline V gene encodes CDR1 SGHRS and CDR2 YFSETQ. This CDR3 has 16 residues. V was shortened by 2 bases and J by 1 base, with 16 bases between the two germline ends. CDR3 sequence: CASSLSETNPSYEQYF. The DNA for the CDR3 is TGCGCCAGCAGCTTAAGTGAGACAAATCCTTCCTACGAGCAGTACTTC.

With respect to this clonotype: This beta chain was picked up by a library intended for alpha chains and is off target, so its count carries little meaning. The chain couples TRBV19 to TRBJ2-2, with D perhaps TRBD1 or TRBD2 (5 bases each). V was pared by 1 base and J by 3 bases, with 12 bases between. This CDR3 is built from 16 residues. Germline V lookup: CDR1 LNHDA, CDR2 SQIVND (reference sequence). CDR3 coding DNA: TGTGCCAGTAGTATAGTAGTACTGGGGGACACCGGGGAGCTGTTTTTT. This gives the protein CASSIVVLGDTGELFF.